A selection of T cell receptor beta chains follows, all from one sample in a study of patients and donors after allogeneic stem cell transplantation. One entry per CDR3 protein, called by TCRdb with MiXCR from the RT-PCR reads. The sample includes some 880,000 distinct CDR3 sequences, under 20% of them seen just once. The material sequenced was blood, either unsorted or a sorted T cell fraction (not recorded which). These receptors all come from a human donor who was either an allogeneic HSCT recipient or a stem cell or donor lymphocyte infusion donor (not recorded which). It is not recorded whose cells these are; they may come from a transplant donor. The CDR3 runs from the conserved cysteine through the conserved F or W. Fields, in order: J gene, V gene, CDR3 protein.

j_call: TRBJ2-3
v_call: TRBV5-4
cdr3_aa: CASSSPGGTITDTQYF

j_call: TRBJ2-7
v_call: TRBV7-2
cdr3_aa: CASSLLGASYEQYF

j_call: TRBJ2-6
v_call: TRBV28
cdr3_aa: CASSLFALPGANVLTF

j_call: TRBJ2-2
v_call: TRBV24-1
cdr3_aa: CATSDFGTQNTGELFF

j_call: TRBJ2-3
v_call: TRBV6-1
cdr3_aa: CASSASTSGGTDTQYF

j_call: TRBJ2-3
v_call: TRBV19
cdr3_aa: CASSPTITDTQYF

j_call: TRBJ2-2
v_call: TRBV4-1
cdr3_aa: CASSQEPRGNTGELFF

j_call: TRBJ2-7
v_call: TRBV27
cdr3_aa: CASSFRQGTYEQYF

j_call: TRBJ1-5
v_call: TRBV2
cdr3_aa: CASSPGGGFSNQPQHF

j_call: TRBJ1-2
v_call: TRBV10-3
cdr3_aa: CAISGGQDYGYTF

j_call: TRBJ2-1
v_call: TRBV7-2
cdr3_aa: CASSFYGLAGTNNEQFF

j_call: TRBJ2-4
v_call: TRBV7-8
cdr3_aa: CASSLRRGKNIQYF

j_call: TRBJ2-5
v_call: TRBV1
cdr3_aa: CTSSQDWLAGVAETQYF

j_call: TRBJ2-5
v_call: TRBV20-1
cdr3_aa: CSAGGDRVRETQYF

j_call: TRBJ2-5
v_call: TRBV5-1
cdr3_aa: CASSWGTKQETQYF

j_call: TRBJ1-1
v_call: TRBV12-3/TRBV12-4
cdr3_aa: CASSLRWDTEAFF

j_call: TRBJ2-3
v_call: TRBV4-2
cdr3_aa: CASSQDVGLADFQDTQYF

j_call: TRBJ1-2
v_call: TRBV7-2
cdr3_aa: CASSADRGGYTF

j_call: TRBJ2-7
v_call: TRBV10-3
cdr3_aa: CAIKDTDSYEQYF

j_call: TRBJ2-1
v_call: TRBV7-2
cdr3_aa: CASSLEVQRGNNEQFF

j_call: TRBJ2-3
v_call: TRBV7-9
cdr3_aa: CASERGGLDTQYF

j_call: TRBJ1-1
v_call: TRBV7-3
cdr3_aa: CASSLQAMNTEAFF

j_call: TRBJ1-4
v_call: TRBV20-1
cdr3_aa: CSAPSPDRPLNEKLFF

j_call: TRBJ1-3
v_call: TRBV25-1
cdr3_aa: CASSEKGNTIYF

j_call: TRBJ1-1
v_call: TRBV11-2
cdr3_aa: CASSLQGQADTEAFF

j_call: TRBJ2-2
v_call: TRBV27
cdr3_aa: CASRAGELFF

j_call: TRBJ1-2
v_call: TRBV10-3
cdr3_aa: CAISIETGYGYTF

j_call: TRBJ1-2
v_call: TRBV11-2
cdr3_aa: CASSLGFAYGYTF

j_call: TRBJ2-1
v_call: TRBV12-3/TRBV12-4
cdr3_aa: CASSHGTGGNEQFF

j_call: TRBJ2-3
v_call: TRBV19
cdr3_aa: CASSYGNRADTQYF

j_call: TRBJ1-5
v_call: TRBV20-1
cdr3_aa: CSARGSMGQNQPQHF

j_call: TRBJ2-7
v_call: TRBV30
cdr3_aa: CAWIPTGLYEQYF

j_call: TRBJ2-3
v_call: TRBV20-1
cdr3_aa: CSAVSLSRADTQYF

j_call: TRBJ2-3
v_call: TRBV20-1
cdr3_aa: CSARDRVTSANTQYF

j_call: TRBJ1-2
v_call: TRBV11-2
cdr3_aa: CASSLDRRGTGYTF

j_call: TRBJ1-3
v_call: TRBV12-3/TRBV12-4
cdr3_aa: CASSLRGPNTGNTIYF

j_call: TRBJ1-5
v_call: TRBV5-6
cdr3_aa: CASSVTGFNQPQHF

j_call: TRBJ2-5
v_call: TRBV30
cdr3_aa: CAWNPGTVETETQYF

j_call: TRBJ2-1
v_call: TRBV24-1
cdr3_aa: CATSDVTSVDEQFF

j_call: TRBJ2-3
v_call: TRBV12-3/TRBV12-4
cdr3_aa: CASSWAGRGTDTQYF